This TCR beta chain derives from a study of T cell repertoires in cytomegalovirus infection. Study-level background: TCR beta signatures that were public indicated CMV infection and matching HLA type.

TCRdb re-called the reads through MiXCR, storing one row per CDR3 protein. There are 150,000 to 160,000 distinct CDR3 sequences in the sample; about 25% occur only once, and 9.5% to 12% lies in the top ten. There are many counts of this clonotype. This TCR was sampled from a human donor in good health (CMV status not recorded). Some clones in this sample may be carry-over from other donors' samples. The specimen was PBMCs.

CDR3 region: CARWARHTVGEQFF. The CDR3 bases are TGTGCCCGGTGGGCGAGACACACCGTGGGTGAGCAGTTCTTC. The V call is TRBV27, the J call TRBJ2-1; D remains ambiguous. CDR1 and CDR2 (germline): MNHEY, SMNVEV (reference sequence). Trimming cost V 11 bases and J 9 bases, with 23 bases left between them. The CDR3 extends over 14 amino acids.